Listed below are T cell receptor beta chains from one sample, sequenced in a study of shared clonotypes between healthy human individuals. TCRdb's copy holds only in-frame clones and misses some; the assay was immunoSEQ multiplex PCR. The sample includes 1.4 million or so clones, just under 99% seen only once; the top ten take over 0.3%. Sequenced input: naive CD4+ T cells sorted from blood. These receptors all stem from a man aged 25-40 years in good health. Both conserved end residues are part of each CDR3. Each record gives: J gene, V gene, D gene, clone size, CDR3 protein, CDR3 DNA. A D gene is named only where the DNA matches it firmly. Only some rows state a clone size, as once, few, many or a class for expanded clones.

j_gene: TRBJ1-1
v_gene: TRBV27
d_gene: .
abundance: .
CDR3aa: CASTSLFNTEAFF
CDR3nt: TGTGCCAGCACTTCCCTTTTTAACACTGAAGCTTTCTTT

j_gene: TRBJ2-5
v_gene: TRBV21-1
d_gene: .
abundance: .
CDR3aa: CASSRTTDLAGGQETQYF
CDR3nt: TGTGCCAGCAGCAGAACCACCGATCTAGCGGGAGGGCAAGAGACCCAGTACTTC

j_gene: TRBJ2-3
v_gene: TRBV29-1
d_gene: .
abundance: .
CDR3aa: CSVADGTSSTDTQYF
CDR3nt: TGCAGCGTAGCCGATGGGACTTCCAGCACAGATACGCAGTATTTT

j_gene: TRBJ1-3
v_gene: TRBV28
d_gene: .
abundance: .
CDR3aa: CASRDIGNTIYF
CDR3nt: TGTGCCAGCCGGGACATAGGAAACACCATATATTTT

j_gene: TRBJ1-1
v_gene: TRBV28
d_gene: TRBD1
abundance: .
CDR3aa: CATSTSGQGNTEAFF
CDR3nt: TGTGCCACCTCGACCTCGGGACAGGGTAACACTGAAGCTTTCTTT

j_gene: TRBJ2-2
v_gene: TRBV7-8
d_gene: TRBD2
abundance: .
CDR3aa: CASSLRVAGGLDTGELFF
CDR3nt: TGTGCCAGCAGCTTACGGGTTGCGGGAGGGCTTGACACCGGGGAGCTGTTTTTT

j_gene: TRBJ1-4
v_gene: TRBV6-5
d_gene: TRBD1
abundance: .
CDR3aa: CASSYSKGQGREKLFF
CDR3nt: TGTGCCAGCAGTTACTCGAAGGGACAGGGGAGAGAAAAACTGTTTTTT

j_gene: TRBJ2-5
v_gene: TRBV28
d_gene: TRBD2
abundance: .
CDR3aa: CASSRQSGRVRETQYF
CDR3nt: TGTGCCAGCAGTCGGCAGAGCGGGAGAGTTCGAGAGACCCAGTACTTC

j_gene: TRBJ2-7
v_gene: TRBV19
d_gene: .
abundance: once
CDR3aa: CASSSLGGSSSYEQYF
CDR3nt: TGTGCCAGTAGTAGTCTAGGAGGATCCAGCTCCTACGAGCAGTACTTC

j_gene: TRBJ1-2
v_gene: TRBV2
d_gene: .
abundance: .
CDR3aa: CASSGRGQSGGGYTF
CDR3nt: TGTGCCAGCAGTGGGCGAGGACAGAGCGGGGGTGGCTACACCTTC

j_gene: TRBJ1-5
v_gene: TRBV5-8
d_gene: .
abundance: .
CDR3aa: CASSPGTSGNQPQHF
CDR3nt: TGTGCCAGCAGCCCGGGGACAAGTGGCAATCAGCCCCAGCATTTT

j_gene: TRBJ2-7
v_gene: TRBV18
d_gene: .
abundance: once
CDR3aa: CASSPRVWDEQYF
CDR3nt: TGTGCCAGCTCACCACGGGTTTGGGACGAGCAGTACTTC

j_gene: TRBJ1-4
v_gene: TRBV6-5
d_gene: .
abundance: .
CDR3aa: CASSSPGATNEKLFF
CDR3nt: TGTGCCAGCAGTTCCCCCGGAGCAACTAATGAAAAACTGTTTTTT

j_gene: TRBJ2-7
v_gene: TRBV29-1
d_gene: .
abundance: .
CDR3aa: CSVYYGLNTSYEQYF
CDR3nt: TGCAGCGTTTACTATGGACTGAATACCTCCTACGAGCAGTACTTC